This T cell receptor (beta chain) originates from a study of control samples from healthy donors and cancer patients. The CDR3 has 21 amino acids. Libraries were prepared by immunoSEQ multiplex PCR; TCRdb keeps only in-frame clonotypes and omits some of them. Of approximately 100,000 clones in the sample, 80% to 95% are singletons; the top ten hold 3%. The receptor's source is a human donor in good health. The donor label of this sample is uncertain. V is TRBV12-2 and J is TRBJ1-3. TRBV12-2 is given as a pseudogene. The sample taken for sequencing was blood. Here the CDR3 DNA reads TGTGCAAGTCGCTTGGCATCGGTCGGGGGTTATCTACCGGGCTCTGGAAACACCATATATTTT. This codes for CASRLASVGGYLPGSGNTIYF.